This section outlines one TCR beta chain sequence together with its context. The target antigen is unknown. TCRdb reanalysed the reads using MiXCR and keeps one entry per CDR3 protein. The sample includes fewer than 300,000 distinct CDR3 sequences, over 20% seen only once; the top ten take roughly 13%. Per the germline V gene, CDR1 is SGHTA and CDR2 is FQGNSA. This CDR3 has 16 amino acids. V was shortened by 2 bases and J by 2 bases, with 16 bases between the two germline ends. The entry originates in a study of T cell repertoires in cytomegalovirus infection. About the research overall: Both CMV infection and a matching HLA type were indicated by public TCR beta signatures.

Study findings and constraints: Dominating the ex vivo response were HLA-C-restricted CMV-specific TCR beta clonotypes. Summed public TCR beta family frequency identified CMV carriers bearing the relevant HLA.

This TCR was sampled from a human donor in good health (CMV status not recorded). Some clones in this sample may be carry-over from other donors' samples. Sample: PBMCs. The chain employs TRBV7-2 and TRBJ2-7, with D tentatively TRBD2 (5 bases). CDR3 protein: CASSLRGLFSTYEQYF. For the CDR3, the DNA is TGTGCCAGCAGCTTACGTGGACTCTTCTCAACCTACGAGCAGTACTTC.